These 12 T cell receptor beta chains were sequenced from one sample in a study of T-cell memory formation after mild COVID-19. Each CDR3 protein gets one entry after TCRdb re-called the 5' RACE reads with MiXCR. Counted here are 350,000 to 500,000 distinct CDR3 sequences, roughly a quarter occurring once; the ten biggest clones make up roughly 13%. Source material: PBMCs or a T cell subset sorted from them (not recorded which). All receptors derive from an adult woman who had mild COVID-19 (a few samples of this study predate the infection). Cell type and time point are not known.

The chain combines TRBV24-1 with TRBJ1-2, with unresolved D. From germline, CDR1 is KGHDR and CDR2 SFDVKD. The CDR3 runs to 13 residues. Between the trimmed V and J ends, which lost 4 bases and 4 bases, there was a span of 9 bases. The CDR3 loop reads CATSDSLTYGYTF. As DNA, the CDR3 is TGTGCCACCAGTGACTCCCTCACCTATGGCTACACCTTC.

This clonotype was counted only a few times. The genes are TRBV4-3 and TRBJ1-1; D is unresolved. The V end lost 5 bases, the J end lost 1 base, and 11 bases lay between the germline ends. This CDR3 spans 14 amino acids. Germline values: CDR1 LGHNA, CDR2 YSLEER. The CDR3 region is CASSGRAGNTEAFF. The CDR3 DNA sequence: TGCGCCAGCAGCGGTAGGGCAGGGAACACTGAAGCTTTCTTT.

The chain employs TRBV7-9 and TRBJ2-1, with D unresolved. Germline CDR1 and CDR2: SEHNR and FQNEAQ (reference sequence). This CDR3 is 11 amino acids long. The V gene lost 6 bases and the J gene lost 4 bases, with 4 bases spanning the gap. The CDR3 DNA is TGTGCCAGCAGGTTTTACAATGAGCAGTTCTTC. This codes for CASRFYNEQFF.

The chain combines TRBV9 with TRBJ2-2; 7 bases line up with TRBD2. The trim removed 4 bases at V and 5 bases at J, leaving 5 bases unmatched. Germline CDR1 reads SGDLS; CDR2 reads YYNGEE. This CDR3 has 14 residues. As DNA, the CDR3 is TGTGCCAGCAGCCCGGGGGGTTGGACCGGGGAGCTGTTTTTT. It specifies CASSPGGWTGELFF.

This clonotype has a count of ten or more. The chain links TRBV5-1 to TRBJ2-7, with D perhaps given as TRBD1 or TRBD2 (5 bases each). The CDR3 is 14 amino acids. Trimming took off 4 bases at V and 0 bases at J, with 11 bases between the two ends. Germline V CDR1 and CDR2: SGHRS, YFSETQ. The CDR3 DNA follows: TGCGCCAGCAGCCGGGACGGCAACTCCTACGAGCAGTACTTC. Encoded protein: CASSRDGNSYEQYF.

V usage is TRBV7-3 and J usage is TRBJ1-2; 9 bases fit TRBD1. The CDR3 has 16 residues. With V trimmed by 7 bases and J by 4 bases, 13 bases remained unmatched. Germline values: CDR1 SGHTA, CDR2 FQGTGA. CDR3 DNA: TGTGCCAGCACCGATAGACCGGGACAGGGTAGCTATGGCTACACCTTC. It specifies CASTDRPGQGSYGYTF. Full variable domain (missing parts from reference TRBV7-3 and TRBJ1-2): GAGVSQTPSNKVTEKGKYVELRCDPISGHTALYWYRQSLGQGPEFLIYFQGTGAADDSGLPNDRFFAVRPEGSVSTLKIQRTERGDSAVYLCASTDRPGQGSYGYTFGSGTRLTVV.

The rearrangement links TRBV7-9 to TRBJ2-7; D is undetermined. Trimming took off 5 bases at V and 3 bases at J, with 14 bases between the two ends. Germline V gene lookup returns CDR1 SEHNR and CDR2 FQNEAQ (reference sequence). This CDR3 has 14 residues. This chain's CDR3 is CASSATGPNYEQYF. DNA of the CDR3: TGTGCCAGCAGCGCCACGGGTCCGAACTACGAGCAGTACTTC.

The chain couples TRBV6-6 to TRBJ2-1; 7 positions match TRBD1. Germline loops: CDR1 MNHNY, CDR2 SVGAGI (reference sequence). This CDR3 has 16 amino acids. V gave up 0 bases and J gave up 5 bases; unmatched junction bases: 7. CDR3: CASSYSSQGDNNEQFF. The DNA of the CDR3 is TGTGCCAGCAGTTACTCGTCCCAGGGGGATAACAATGAGCAGTTCTTC.

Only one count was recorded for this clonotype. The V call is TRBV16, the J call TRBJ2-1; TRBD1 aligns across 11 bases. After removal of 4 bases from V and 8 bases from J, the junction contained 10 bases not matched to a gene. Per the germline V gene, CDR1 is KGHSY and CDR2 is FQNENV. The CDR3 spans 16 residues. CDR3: CASSPGTGGAWDEQFF. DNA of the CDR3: TGTGCCAGCAGCCCAGGGACAGGGGGGGCCTGGGATGAGCAGTTCTTC.

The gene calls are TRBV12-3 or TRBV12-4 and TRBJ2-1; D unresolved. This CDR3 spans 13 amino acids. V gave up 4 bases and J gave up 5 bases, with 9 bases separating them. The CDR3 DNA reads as TGTGCCAGCAGTTCGGACCTTGACAATGAGCAGTTCTTC. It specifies CASSSDLDNEQFF.

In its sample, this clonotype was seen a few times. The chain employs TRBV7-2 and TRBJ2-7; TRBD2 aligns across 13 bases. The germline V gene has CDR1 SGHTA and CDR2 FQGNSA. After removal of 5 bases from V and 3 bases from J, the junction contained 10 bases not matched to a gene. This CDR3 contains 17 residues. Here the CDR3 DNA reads TGTGCCAGCAGCACAGTGGGGACTAGCGGGATGCGCTACGAGCAGTACTTC. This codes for CASSTVGTSGMRYEQYF. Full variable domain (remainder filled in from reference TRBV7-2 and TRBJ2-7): GAGVSQSPSNKVTEKGKDVELRCDPISGHTALYWYRQSLGQGLEFLIYFQGNSAPDKSGLPSDRFSAERTGGSVSTLTIQRTQQEDSAVYLCASSTVGTSGMRYEQYFGPGTRLTVT.

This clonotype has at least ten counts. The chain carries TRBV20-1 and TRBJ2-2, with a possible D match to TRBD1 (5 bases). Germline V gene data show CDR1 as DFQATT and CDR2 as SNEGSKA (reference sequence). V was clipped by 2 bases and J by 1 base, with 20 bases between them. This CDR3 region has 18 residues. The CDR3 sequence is CSARSGDSDPRNTGELFF. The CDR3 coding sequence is TGCAGTGCTAGATCAGGTGACAGCGATCCCCGGAACACCGGGGAGCTGTTTTTT.